This T cell receptor beta chain was profiled in a study of technical replicates of blood from a handful of donors. Germline CDR1 reads ENHRY; CDR2 reads SYGVKD. The CDR3 covers 13 residues. Between the trimmed V and J ends, which lost 4 bases and 4 bases, there was a span of 7 bases. Sequencing used immunoSEQ multiplex PCR; TCRdb keeps in-frame clones, though not all of them. This repertoire shows under 65,000 clones, about 96% found once; its top ten account for about 0.39%. The origin of this receptor is a human donor in good health. The specimen was T cells isolated from PBMCs. The chain has TRBV10-3 and TRBJ1-4; no clear D gene. In DNA form, the CDR3 reads TGTGCCATCAGTGTGGGCGTTAATGAAAAACTGTTTTTT. Protein product: CAISVGVNEKLFF.